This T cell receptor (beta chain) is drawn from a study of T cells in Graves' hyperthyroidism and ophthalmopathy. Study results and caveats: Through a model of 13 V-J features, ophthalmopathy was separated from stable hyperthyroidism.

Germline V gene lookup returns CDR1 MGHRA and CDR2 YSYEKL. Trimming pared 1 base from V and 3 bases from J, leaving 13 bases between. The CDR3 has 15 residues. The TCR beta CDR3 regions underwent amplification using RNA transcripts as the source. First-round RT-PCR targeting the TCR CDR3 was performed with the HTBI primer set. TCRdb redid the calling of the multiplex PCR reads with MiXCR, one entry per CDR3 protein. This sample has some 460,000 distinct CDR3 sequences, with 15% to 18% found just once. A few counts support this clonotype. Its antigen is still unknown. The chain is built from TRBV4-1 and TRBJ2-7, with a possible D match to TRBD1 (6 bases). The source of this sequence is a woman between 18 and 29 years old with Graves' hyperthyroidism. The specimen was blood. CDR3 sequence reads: CASSQVRTVYYEQYF. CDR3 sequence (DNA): TGCGCCAGCAGCCAAGTAAGGACAGTATACTACGAGCAGTACTTC.